This T cell receptor beta chain was observed in a study of CD8 T cells in Susac syndrome. Study-wide points: The study recognized that its TCR sequencing and HLA analysis covered a relatively small number of individuals.

The study sequenced TCR beta in blood CD8+ and CD4+ T cells. Control patients had untreated stable or active relapsing-remitting multiple sclerosis by revised McDonald criteria. The germline V and J ends were trimmed by 4 bases and 5 bases, with 10 bases remaining between them. CDR1 is SGDLS, CDR2 YYNGEE, per germline. The CDR3 is made up of 14 amino acids. As to this clonotype: What it recognizes is unknown.

An input of about 0.5 to 1 ug of RNA was subjected to reverse transcription using random hexamers. The authors amplified TCR beta CDR3 across 54 Vbeta and 13 Jbeta using immunoSEQ multiplex PCR. TCRdb passed the immunoSEQ multiplex PCR reads through MiXCR, listing each CDR3 protein once. The table shows 200,000 or so distinct CDR3 sequences, with more than 90% occurring only once. The sequence derives from a human donor with multiple sclerosis. Sequenced material: CD4+ T cells from PBMCs. This sequence joins TRBV9 and TRBJ2-6, with a tentative D call TRBD2 (5 bases). CDR3: CASSPGLWANVLTF. The CDR3 coding sequence is TGTGCCAGCAGCCCGGGGTTGTGGGCCAACGTCCTGACTTTC. Variable domain in full (rest from reference TRBV9 and TRBJ2-6): DSGVTQTPKHLITATGQRVTLRCSPRSGDLSVYWYQQSLDQGLQFLIQYYNGEERAKGNILERFSAQQFPDLHSELNLSSLELGDSALYFCASSPGLWANVLTFGAGSRLTVL.